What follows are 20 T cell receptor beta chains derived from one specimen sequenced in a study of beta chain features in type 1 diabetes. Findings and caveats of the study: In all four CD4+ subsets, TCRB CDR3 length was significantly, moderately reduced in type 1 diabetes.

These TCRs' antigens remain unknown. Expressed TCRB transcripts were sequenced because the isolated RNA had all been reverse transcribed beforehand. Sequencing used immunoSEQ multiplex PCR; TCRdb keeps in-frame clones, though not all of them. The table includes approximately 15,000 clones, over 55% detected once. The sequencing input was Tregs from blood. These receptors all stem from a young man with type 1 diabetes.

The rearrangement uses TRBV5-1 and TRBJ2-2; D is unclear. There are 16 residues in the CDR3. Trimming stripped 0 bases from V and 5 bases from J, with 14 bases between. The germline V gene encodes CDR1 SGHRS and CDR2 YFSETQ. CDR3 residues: CASSLGLLSGTGELFF. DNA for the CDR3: TGCGCCAGCAGCTTGGGACTCCTCTCTGGGACCGGGGAGCTGTTTTTT. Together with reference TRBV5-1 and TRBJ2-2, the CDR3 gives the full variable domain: KAGVTQTPRYLIKTRGQQVTLSCSPISGHRSVSWYQQTPGQGLQFLFEYFSETQRNKGNFPGRFSGRQFSNSRSEMNVSTLELGDSALYLCASSLGLLSGTGELFFGEGSRLTVL.

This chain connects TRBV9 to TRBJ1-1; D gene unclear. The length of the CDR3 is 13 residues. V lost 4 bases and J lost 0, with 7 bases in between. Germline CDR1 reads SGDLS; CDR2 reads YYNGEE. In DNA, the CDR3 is TGTGCCAGCAGCAAAACGGTGAACACTGAAGCTTTCTTT. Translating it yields CASSKTVNTEAFF.

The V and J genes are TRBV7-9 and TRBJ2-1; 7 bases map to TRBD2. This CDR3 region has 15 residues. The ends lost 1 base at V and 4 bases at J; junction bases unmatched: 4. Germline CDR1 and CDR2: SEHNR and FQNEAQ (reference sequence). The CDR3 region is CASSLGRGYYNEQFF. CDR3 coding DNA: TGTGCCAGCAGCTTAGGGCGGGGGTATTACAATGAGCAGTTCTTC. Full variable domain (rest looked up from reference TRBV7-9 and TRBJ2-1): DTGVSQNPRHKITKRGQNVTFRCDPISEHNRLYWYRQTLGQGPEFLTYFQNEAQLEKSRLLSDRFSAERPKGSFSTLEIQRTEQGDSAMYLCASSLGRGYYNEQFFGPGTRLTVL.

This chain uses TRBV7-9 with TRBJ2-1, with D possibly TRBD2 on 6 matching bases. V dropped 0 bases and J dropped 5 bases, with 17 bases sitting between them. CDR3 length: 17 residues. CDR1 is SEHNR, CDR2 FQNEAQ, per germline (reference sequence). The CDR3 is CASSLALGTLAHNEQFF. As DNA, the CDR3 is TGTGCCAGCAGCTTAGCCTTGGGGACTCTCGCCCACAATGAGCAGTTCTTC.

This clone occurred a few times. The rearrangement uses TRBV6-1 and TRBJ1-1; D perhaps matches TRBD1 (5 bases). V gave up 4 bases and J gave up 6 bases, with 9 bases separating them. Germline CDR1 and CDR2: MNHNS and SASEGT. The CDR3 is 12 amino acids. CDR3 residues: CASSARTSEAFF. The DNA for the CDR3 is TGTGCCAGCAGTGCACGGACATCTGAAGCTTTCTTT.

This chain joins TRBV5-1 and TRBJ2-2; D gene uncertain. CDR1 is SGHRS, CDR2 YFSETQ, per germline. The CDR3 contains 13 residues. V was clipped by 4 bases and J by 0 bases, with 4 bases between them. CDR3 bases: TGCGCCAGCAGCACAGCGAACACCGGGGAGCTGTTTTTT. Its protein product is CASSTANTGELFF.

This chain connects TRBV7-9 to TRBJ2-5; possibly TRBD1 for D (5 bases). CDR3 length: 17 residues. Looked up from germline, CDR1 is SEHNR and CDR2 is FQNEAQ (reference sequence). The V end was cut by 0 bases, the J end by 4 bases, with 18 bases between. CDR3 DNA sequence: TGTGCCAGCAGCTTAGCGTTGGGGCAGTGGGGTCGAGAGACCCAGTACTTC. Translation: CASSLALGQWGRETQYF.

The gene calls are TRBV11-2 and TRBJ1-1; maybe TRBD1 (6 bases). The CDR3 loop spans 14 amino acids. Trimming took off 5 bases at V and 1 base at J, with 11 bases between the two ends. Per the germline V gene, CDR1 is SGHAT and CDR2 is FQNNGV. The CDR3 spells CASSPRRGNTEAFF. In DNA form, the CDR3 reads TGTGCCAGCAGCCCCCGCAGGGGGAACACTGAAGCTTTCTTT.

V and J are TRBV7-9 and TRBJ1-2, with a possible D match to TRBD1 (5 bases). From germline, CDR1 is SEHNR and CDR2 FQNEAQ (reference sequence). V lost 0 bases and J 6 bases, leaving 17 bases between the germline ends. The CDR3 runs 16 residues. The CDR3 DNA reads TGTGCCAGCAGCTTAGCGGGGGGAGGGCCAGGGCATGGCTACACCTTC. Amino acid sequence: CASSLAGGGPGHGYTF.

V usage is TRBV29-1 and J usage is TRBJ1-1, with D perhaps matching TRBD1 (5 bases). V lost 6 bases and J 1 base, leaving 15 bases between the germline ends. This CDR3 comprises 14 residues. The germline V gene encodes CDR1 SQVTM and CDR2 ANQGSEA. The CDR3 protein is CSVSGGYPNTEAFF. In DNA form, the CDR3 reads TGCAGCGTCTCGGGGGGGTACCCGAACACTGAAGCTTTCTTT.

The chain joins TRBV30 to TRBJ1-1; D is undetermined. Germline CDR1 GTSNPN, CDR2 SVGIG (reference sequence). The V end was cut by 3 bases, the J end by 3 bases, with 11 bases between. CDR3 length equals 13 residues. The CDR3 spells CAWSRRRDTEAFF. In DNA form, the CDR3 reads TGTGCCTGGAGCCGACGGAGGGACACTGAAGCTTTCTTT.

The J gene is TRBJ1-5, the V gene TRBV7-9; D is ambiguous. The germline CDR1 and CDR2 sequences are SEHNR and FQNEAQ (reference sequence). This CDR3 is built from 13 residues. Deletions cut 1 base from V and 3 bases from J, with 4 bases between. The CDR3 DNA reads TGTGCCAGCAGCTTAGGGCCCAATCAGCCCCAGCATTTT. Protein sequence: CASSLGPNQPQHF.

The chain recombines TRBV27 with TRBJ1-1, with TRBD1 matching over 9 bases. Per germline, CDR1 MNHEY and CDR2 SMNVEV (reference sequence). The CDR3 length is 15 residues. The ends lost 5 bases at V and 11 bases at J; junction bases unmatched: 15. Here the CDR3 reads CASSKGQGLMTAAFF. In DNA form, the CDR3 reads TGTGCCAGCAGTAAGGGACAGGGACTAATGACCGCGGCTTTCTTT.

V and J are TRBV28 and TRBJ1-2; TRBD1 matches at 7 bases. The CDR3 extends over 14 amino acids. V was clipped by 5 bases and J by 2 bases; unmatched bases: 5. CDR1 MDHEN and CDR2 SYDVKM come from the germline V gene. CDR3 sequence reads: CASSEGTANYGYTF. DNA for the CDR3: TGTGCCAGCAGTGAGGGGACAGCCAACTATGGCTACACCTTC.

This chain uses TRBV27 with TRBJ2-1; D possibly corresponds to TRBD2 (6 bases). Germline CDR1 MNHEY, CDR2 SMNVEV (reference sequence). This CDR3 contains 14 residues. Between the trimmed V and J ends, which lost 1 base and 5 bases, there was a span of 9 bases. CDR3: CASSLLGGHNEQFF. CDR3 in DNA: TGTGCCAGCAGTTTATTGGGGGGACACAATGAGCAGTTCTTC.

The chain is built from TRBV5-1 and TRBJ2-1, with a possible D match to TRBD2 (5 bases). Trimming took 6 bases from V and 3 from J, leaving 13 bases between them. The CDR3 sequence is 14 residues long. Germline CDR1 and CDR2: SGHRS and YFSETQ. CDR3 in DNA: TGCGCCAGCACCTGGAGCGGAAACTACAATGAGCAGTTCTTC. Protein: CASTWSGNYNEQFF.

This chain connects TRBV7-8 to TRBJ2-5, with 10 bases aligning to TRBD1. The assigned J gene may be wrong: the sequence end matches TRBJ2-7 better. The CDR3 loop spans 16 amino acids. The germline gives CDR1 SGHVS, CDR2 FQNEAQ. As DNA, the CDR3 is TGTGCCAGCAGCTTAGGACAGGGGGCGCGATCCTACGAGCAGTACTTC. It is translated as CASSLGQGARSYEQYF.

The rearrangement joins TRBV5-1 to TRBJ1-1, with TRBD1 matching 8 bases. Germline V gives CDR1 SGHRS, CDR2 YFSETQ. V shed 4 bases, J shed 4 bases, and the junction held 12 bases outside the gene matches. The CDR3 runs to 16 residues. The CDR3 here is CASSRGQGGLGTEAFF. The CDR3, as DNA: TGCGCCAGCAGCCGCGGACAGGGCGGCCTCGGCACTGAAGCTTTCTTT.

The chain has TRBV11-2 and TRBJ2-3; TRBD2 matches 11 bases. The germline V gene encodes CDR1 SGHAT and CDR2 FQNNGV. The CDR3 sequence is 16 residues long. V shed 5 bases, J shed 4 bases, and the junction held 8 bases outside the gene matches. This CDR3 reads CASSPRGGLAADTQYF. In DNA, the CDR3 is TGTGCCAGCAGCCCCAGGGGGGGACTAGCGGCAGATACGCAGTATTTT.

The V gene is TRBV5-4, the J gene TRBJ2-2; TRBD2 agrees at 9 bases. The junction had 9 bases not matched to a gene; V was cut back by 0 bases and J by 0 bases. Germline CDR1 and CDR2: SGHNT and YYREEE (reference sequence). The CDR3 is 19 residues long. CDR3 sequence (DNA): TGTGCCAGCAGCTTGGACTTAAGCAGCGGGGGGACGAACACCGGGGAGCTGTTTTTT. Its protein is CASSLDLSSGGTNTGELFF.